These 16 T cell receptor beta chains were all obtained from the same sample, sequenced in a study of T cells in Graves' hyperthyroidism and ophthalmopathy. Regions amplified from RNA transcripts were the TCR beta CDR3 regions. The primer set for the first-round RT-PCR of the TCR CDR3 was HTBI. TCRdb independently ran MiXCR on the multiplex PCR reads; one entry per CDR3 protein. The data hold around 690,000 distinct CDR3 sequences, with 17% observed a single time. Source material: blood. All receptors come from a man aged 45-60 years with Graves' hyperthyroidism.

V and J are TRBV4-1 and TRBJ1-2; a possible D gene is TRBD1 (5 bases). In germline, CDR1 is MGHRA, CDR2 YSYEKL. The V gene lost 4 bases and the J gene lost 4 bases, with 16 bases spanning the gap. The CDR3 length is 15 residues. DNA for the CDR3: TGCGCCAGCAGCCCAGGGCGGTCTGCCCTCTATGGCTACACCTTC. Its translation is CASSPGRSALYGYTF.

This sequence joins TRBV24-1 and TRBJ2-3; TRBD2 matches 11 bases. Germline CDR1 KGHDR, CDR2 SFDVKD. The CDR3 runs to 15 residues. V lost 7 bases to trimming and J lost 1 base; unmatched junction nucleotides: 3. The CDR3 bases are TGTGCCACCAGCCCGGGACTAGCGGGCACAGATACGCAGTATTTT. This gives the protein CATSPGLAGTDTQYF.

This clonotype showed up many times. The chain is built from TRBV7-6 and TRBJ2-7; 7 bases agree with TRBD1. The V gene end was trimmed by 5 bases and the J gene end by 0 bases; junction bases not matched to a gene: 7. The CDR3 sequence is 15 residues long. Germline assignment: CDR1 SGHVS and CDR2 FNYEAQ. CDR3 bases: TGTGCCAGCAGCCAAGAGACAGGGACCTCCTACGAGCAGTACTTC. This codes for CASSQETGTSYEQYF.

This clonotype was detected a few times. CDR3 region: CASSLGAPRTSGRPNEQFF. CDR3 in DNA: TGTGCCAGCAGCTTAGGAGCCCCCCGAACTAGCGGGAGGCCCAATGAGCAGTTCTTC. The chain combines TRBV11-2 with TRBJ2-1, with 12 nucleotides matching TRBD2. Germline trimming cut 1 base from V and 6 bases from J; bases unmatched to any gene: 13. CDR1 and CDR2 from the germline V gene are SGHAT and FQNNGV. There are 19 residues in the CDR3.

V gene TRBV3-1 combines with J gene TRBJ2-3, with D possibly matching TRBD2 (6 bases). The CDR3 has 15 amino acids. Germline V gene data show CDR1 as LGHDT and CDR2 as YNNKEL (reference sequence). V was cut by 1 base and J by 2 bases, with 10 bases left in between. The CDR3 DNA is TGTGCCAGCAGCCAAGTTGCGGGGATCACAGATACGCAGTATTTT. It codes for CASSQVAGITDTQYF.

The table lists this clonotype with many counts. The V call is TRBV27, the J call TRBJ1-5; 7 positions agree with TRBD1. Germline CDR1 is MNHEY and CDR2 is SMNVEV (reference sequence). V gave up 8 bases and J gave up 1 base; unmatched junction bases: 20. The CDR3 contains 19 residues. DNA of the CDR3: TGTGCCAGCTTCTATAAGGGGCTGACAGGGCCCGGGAGCAATCAGCCCCAGCATTTT. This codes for CASFYKGLTGPGSNQPQHF.

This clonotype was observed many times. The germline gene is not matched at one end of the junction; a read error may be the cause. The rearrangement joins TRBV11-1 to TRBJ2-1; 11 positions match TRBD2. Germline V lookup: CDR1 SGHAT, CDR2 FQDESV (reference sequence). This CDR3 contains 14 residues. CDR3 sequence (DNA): TGTGCCAGCAGCCTAGCGGGAGGCTGGGATGAGCAGTTCTTC. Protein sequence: CASSLAGGWDEQFF.

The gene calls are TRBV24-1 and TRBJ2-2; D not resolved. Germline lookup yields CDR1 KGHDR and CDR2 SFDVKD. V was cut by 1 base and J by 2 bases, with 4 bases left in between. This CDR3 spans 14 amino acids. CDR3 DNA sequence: TGTGCCACCAGTGATTTTCCCAACACCGGGGAGCTGTTTTTT. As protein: CATSDFPNTGELFF.

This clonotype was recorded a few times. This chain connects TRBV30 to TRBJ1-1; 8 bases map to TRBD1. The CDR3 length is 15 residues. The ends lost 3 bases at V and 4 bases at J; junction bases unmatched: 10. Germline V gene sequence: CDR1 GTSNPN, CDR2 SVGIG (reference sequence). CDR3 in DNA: TGTGCCTGGAGCCCAAGGGACAGGTCTAGCACTGAAGCTTTCTTT. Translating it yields CAWSPRDRSSTEAFF.

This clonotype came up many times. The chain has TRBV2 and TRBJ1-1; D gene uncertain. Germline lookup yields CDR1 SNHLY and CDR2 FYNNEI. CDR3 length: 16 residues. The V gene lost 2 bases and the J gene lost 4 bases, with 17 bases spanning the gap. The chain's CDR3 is CASSESRSTSLTEAFF. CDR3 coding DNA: TGTGCCAGCAGTGAATCTAGGTCTACCTCTCTCACTGAAGCTTTCTTT.

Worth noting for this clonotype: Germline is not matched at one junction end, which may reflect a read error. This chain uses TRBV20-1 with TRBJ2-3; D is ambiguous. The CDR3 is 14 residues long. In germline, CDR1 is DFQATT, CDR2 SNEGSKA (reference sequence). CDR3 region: CSASRSARTDTRYF. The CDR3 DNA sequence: TGCAGTGCTAGCAGGAGCGCCCGCACAGATACGCGGTATTTT.

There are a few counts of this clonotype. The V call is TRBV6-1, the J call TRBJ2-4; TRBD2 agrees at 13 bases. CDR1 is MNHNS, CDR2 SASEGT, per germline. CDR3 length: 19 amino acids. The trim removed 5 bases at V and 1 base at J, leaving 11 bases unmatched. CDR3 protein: CASSPNGGLAGAAKNIQYF. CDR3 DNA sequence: TGTGCCAGCAGTCCAAATGGTGGACTAGCGGGAGCTGCCAAAAACATTCAGTACTTC.

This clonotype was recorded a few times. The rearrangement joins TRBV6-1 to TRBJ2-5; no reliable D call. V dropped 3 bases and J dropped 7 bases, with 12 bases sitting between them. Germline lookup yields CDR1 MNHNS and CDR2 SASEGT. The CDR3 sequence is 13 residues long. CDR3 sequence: CASSDVGSGTQYF. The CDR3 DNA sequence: TGTGCCAGCAGTGATGTCGGGTCAGGGACCCAGTACTTC.

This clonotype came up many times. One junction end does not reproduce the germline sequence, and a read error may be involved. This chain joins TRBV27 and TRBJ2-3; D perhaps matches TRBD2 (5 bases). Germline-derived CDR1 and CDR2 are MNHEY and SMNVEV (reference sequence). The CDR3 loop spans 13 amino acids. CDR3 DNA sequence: TGTGCCAGCGGTTTGAGGGGCACAGATACGCAGTATTTT. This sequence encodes CASGLRGTDTQYF.

The CDR3: CASRRGTSGSYNEQFF. CDR3 DNA: TGTGCCAGCAGGAGAGGGACTAGCGGCTCCTACAATGAGCAGTTCTTC. The chain combines TRBV6-1 with TRBJ2-1; 11 bases agree with TRBD2. V dropped 6 bases and J dropped 0; count of bases not matched to a gene: 4. Germline lookup yields CDR1 MNHNS and CDR2 SASEGT. CDR3 length: 16 amino acids.

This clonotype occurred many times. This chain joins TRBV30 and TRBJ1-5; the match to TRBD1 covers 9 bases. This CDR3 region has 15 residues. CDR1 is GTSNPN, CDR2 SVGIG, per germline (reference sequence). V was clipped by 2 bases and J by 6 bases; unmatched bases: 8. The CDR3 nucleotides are TGTGCCTGGAGTACCGGGACAGGGTTCGGTCAGCCCCAGCATTTT. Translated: CAWSTGTGFGQPQHF.